This T cell receptor beta chain was obtained from a study of T cell responses to AZD1222 COVID-19 vaccine. Overall study: Analyses pooled second doses at about 4 or about 12 weeks. Study-wide points: It should be noted that donors were predominantly white British and more often female, and clonal diversity was possibly underestimated.

Data came from immunoSEQ multiplex PCR; TCRdb stores just in-frame clones and leaves some out. The repertoire holds some 200,000 clones, with 85% to 90% as singletons. With respect to this clone: What it recognizes is unknown.

Between the trimmed V and J ends, which lost 2 bases and 5 bases, there was a span of 6 bases. There are 12 residues in the CDR3. Per the germline V gene, CDR1 is SEHNR and CDR2 is FQNEAQ (reference sequence). The J gene is TRBJ1-2, the V gene TRBV7-9; TRBD1 is a possible D gene (5 bases). The receptor comes from an adult in good health. The sequenced sample was peripheral blood, obtained on day 0 of AZD1222 vaccination. CDR3 sequence reads: CASSLQGYGYTF. CDR3 in DNA: TGTGCCAGCAGCTTACAGGGTTATGGCTACACCTTC. Full variable domain (missing parts from reference TRBV7-9 and TRBJ1-2): DTGVSQNPRHKITKRGQNVTFRCDPISEHNRLYWYRQTLGQGPEFLTYFQNEAQLEKSRLLSDRFSAERPKGSFSTLEIQRTEQGDSAMYLCASSLQGYGYTFGSGTRLTVV.